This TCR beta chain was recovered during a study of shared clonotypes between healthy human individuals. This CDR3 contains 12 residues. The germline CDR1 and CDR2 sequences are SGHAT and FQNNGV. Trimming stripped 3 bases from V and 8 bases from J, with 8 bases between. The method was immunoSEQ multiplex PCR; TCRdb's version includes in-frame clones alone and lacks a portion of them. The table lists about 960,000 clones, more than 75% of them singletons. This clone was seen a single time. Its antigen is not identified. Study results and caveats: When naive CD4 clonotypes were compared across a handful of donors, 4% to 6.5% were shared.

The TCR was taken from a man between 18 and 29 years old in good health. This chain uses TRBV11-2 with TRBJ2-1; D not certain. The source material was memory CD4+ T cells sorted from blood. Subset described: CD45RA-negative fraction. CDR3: CASSLLGYEQFF. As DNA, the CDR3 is TGTGCCAGCAGCTTGCTGGGTTATGAGCAGTTCTTC. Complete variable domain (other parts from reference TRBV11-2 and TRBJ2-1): EAGVAQSPRYKIIEKRQSVAFWCNPISGHATLYWYQQILGQGPKLLIQFQNNGVVDDSQLPKDRFSAERLKGVDSTLKIQPAKLEDSAVYLCASSLLGYEQFFGPGTRLTVL.